Sequencing of this TCR beta chain was carried out in a study of blood T cell repertoires in COVID-19. Across the study: Acute-phase and convalescent COVID-19 samples originated in the United States, Italy and Spain. PBMCs, B-cell-depleted T cells, or T cells were the source of the cDNA or gDNA that made up the material.

CDR3 length equals 17 residues. The V end lost 0 bases, the J end lost 3 bases, and 15 bases lay between the germline ends. The germline V gene has CDR1 KGHDR and CDR2 SFDVKD. Original analysis: It was from reference gene primer amplification that nucleated cell counts were estimated. Method: immunoSEQ multiplex PCR; TCRdb's copy keeps in-frame clones and lacks some. Clone size and V and J calls were adopted from that table, with D and trimming inferred from the DNA. Here the sample spans roughly 120,000 clones, approximately 87% being singletons. Sequenced: peripheral blood. The rearrangement links TRBV24-1 to TRBJ2-3, with D tentatively TRBD2 (5 bases). This sequence originates from a man aged 65-85 years who had recovered from COVID-19. The CDR3 nucleotides read TGTGCCACCAGTGATTTGAGCGGATCAAGAAGGACAGATACGCAGTATTTT. Protein product: CATSDLSGSRRTDTQYF.